There are a few counts of the clone carrying this TCR beta chain. What it binds is not known. The data derive from a study of beta chain features in type 1 diabetes. V was shortened by 4 bases and J by 9 bases, with 13 bases between the two germline ends. Germline V gene sequence: CDR1 SQVTM, CDR2 ANQGSEA. The CDR3 extends over 12 amino acids. Findings and limits, study-wide: Fewer insertions but more deletions were seen at VDJ junctions in type 1 diabetes patients.

Expressed TCRB transcripts were sequenced, since all the RNA that had been isolated was reverse transcribed. The table came from immunoSEQ multiplex PCR; TCRdb's copy has only in-frame clones and leaves some out. The sample lists 150,000 to 180,000 clones, around 10% seen once, with over 2% in the top ten. The clonotype comes from a man between 18 and 35 years old in good health. The sample taken for sequencing was central memory CD4+ T cells from blood. The chain couples TRBV29-1 to TRBJ2-1, with D tentatively TRBD1 or TRBD2 (5 bases each). CDR3 amino acids: CSVGDPRGEQFF. The CDR3 DNA reads TGCAGCGTTGGGGACCCCCGGGGTGAGCAGTTCTTC.